The 31 T cell receptor beta chains below were found in one sample sequenced in a study of blood T cell repertoires in COVID-19. Some clones are missing from TCRdb's copy, which holds only in-frame ones; the method was immunoSEQ multiplex PCR. The profile shows about 50,000 clones, approximately 89% of them singletons. Material: peripheral blood. The receptors come from a man between 60 and 70 years old with active or convalescent COVID-19.

This clone has just a few counts. The chain is built from TRBV5-8 and TRBJ1-1, with 7 positions matching TRBD1. After removal of 1 base from V and 12 bases from J, the junction contained 15 bases not matched to a gene. This CDR3 has 15 residues. From germline, CDR1 is SGHTS and CDR2 YDEGEE. DNA of the CDR3: TGTGCCAGCAGCTTGACACCTAGGACAGGACGTACATCTTTCTTT. It yields the protein CASSLTPRTGRTSFF.

V gene TRBV5-1 combines with J gene TRBJ2-1; tentatively, D is TRBD1 (6 bases). Trimming removed 2 bases at V and 0 bases at J, with 18 bases between. CDR1 is SGHRS, CDR2 YFSETQ, per germline. The CDR3 loop spans 18 amino acids. The CDR3 sequence: CASSFYGSQGSSYNEQFF. CDR3 coding DNA: TGCGCCAGCAGCTTCTATGGTTCCCAGGGGTCCTCCTACAATGAGCAGTTCTTC.

The rearrangement links TRBV2 to TRBJ1-2; 10 nucleotides match TRBD1. J was trimmed by 4 bases and V by 6 bases; bases with no gene match: 5. The V gene's germline CDR1 is SNHLY and CDR2 FYNNEI. The CDR3 covers 14 residues. CDR3 protein: CASSGDRGFYGYTF. In nucleotides, the CDR3 is TGTGCCAGCAGCGGGGACAGGGGTTTCTATGGCTACACCTTC.

The chain carries TRBV3-1 (or the pseudogene TRBV3-2) and TRBJ1-5; no reliable D call. The CDR3 consists of 14 residues. Per the germline V gene, CDR1 is LGHDT and CDR2 is YNNKEL (reference sequence). With 4 bases removed from V and 3 bases from J, the gap between germline ends came to 10 bases. For the CDR3, the DNA is TGTGCCAGCAGCCCACAGATTTCCAATCAGCCCCAGCATTTT. Translating gives CASSPQISNQPQHF.

The chain combines TRBV4-2 with TRBJ2-1; 7 nucleotides match TRBD2. J lost 6 bases, V lost 1 base, and 9 bases had no gene match. CDR1 and CDR2 (germline): LGHNA, YNFKEQ. The CDR3 totals 16 residues. The DNA of the CDR3 is TGTGCCAGCAGCCAAGGTTTTGGGGAGGGGATCAATGAGCAGTTCTTC. Translating it yields CASSQGFGEGINEQFF.

The CDR3 spells CASSQDPQLSNEKLFF. The CDR3 DNA follows: TGCGCCAGCAGCCAAGATCCCCAACTGAGTAATGAAAAACTGTTTTTT. J is TRBJ1-4 and V is TRBV4-1; D gene ambiguous. V shed 0 bases and J shed 4 bases, with 12 bases lying between them. Germline loops: CDR1 MGHRA, CDR2 YSYEKL. The CDR3 totals 16 residues.

The V gene is TRBV7-3, the J gene TRBJ2-1, with 8 bases that match TRBD2. CDR1 and CDR2 from the germline V gene are SGHTA and FQGTGA. The CDR3 runs 13 residues. J was trimmed by 9 bases and V by 4 bases; bases with no gene match: 5. CDR3: CASSSGLGGEQFF. In DNA form, the CDR3 reads TGTGCCAGCAGCTCGGGACTAGGGGGTGAGCAGTTCTTC.

The rearrangement joins TRBV20-1 to TRBJ1-4; 7 bases match TRBD1. Germline V gene data show CDR1 as DFQATT and CDR2 as SNEGSKA (reference sequence). This CDR3 contains 11 residues. The J segment lost 10 bases and the V segment lost 3 bases, leaving 2 bases of the junction unmatched. CDR3 residues: CSARTGSKLFF. CDR3 bases: TGCAGTGCTAGGACAGGGTCAAAACTGTTTTTT.

The J gene is TRBJ1-4, the V gene TRBV7-2; 7 bases are a match to TRBD1. The CDR3 has 14 amino acids. CDR1 SGHTA and CDR2 FQGNSA come from the germline V gene. V was pared by 7 bases and J by 8 bases, with 10 bases of the junction left unmatched. The CDR3 sequence: CASNRGHPGEKLFF. The CDR3 DNA is TGTGCCAGCAACAGGGGACATCCCGGGGAAAAACTGTTTTTT.

The chain employs TRBV20-1 and TRBJ1-2; TRBD1 might be the D (5 bases). Germline V gene data show CDR1 as DFQATT and CDR2 as SNEGSKA (reference sequence). The V end lost 3 bases, the J end lost 5 bases, and 7 bases lay between the germline ends. This CDR3 has 11 amino acids. In DNA, the CDR3 is TGCAGTGCTAGGGGGGGGTATGGCTACACCTTC. As protein: CSARGGYGYTF.

The V gene is TRBV3-1 (or the pseudogene TRBV3-2), the J gene TRBJ1-4, with D perhaps TRBD1 (6 bases). The length of the CDR3 is 15 residues. From germline, CDR1 is LGHDT and CDR2 YNNKEL (reference sequence). V was trimmed by 4 bases and J by 7 bases, leaving 16 bases between them. The CDR3 sequence is CASSPNEGGSEKLFF. CDR3 sequence (DNA): TGTGCCAGCAGCCCGAACGAGGGGGGGAGTGAAAAACTGTTTTTT.

The chain uses TRBV3-1 (or the pseudogene TRBV3-2) and TRBJ2-7; the D is unclear. Deletions cut 0 bases from V and 5 bases from J, with 8 bases between. The CDR3 runs 13 residues. CDR1 and CDR2 (germline): LGHDT, YNNKEL (reference sequence). This chain's CDR3 is CASSQENGHEQYF. DNA of the CDR3: TGTGCCAGCAGCCAAGAAAATGGCCACGAGCAGTACTTC.

This rearrangement joins TRBV28 to TRBJ1-2; D is ambiguous. Trimming left V 5 bases short and J 0 bases short, with 7 bases between. The germline V gene has CDR1 MDHEN and CDR2 SYDVKM. The CDR3 has 13 amino acids. Here the CDR3 DNA reads TGTGCCAGCAGTCCGGTTTCTAACTATGGCTACACCTTC. Residues: CASSPVSNYGYTF.

Only a few counts were recorded for this clone. J is TRBJ2-1 and V is TRBV6-5, with D perhaps TRBD2 (7 bases). Germline CDR1 and CDR2: MNHEY and SVGAGI. Trimming took off 7 bases at V and 7 bases at J, with 14 bases between the two ends. The CDR3 is 13 residues long. The CDR3 is CASIGGGLNEQFF. CDR3 bases: TGTGCCAGCATTGGCGGGGGCTTGAATGAGCAGTTCTTC.

The chain is built from TRBV2 and TRBJ1-5, with TRBD1 as a possible D gene (6 bases). V gave up 5 bases and J gave up 0 bases, with 11 bases separating them. Per germline, CDR1 SNHLY and CDR2 FYNNEI. The CDR3 is 15 residues long. CDR3 protein: CASSQQGFSNQPQHF. The CDR3 coding sequence is TGTGCCAGCAGTCAACAGGGATTTAGCAATCAGCCCCAGCATTTT.

The rearrangement uses TRBV11-2 and TRBJ1-2, with a weak D call TRBD1 (5 bases). Germline CDR1 and CDR2: SGHAT and FQNNGV. The germline V and J ends were trimmed by 3 bases and 4 bases, with 12 bases remaining between them. The CDR3 runs to 14 residues. DNA for the CDR3: TGTGCCAGCAGCTTGGGGGGAAGCGGCTATGGCTACACCTTC. Protein sequence: CASSLGGSGYGYTF. Looking up the rest from reference TRBV11-2 and TRBJ1-2 gives the full variable domain: EAGVAQSPRYKIIEKRQSVAFWCNPISGHATLYWYQQILGQGPKLLIQFQNNGVVDDSQLPKDRFSAERLKGVDSTLKIQPAKLEDSAVYLCASSLGGSGYGYTFGSGTRLTVV.

The J gene is TRBJ1-1, the V gene TRBV29-1, with 7 bases matching TRBD1. V shed 4 bases and J 0 bases; nucleotides not matched to a gene: 2. The germline V gene has CDR1 SQVTM and CDR2 ANQGSEA. The CDR3 runs 13 residues. DNA for the CDR3: TGCAGCGTTGGGGGACAGTTGAACACTGAAGCTTTCTTT. Translating gives CSVGGQLNTEAFF.

This clone was observed a few times. The rearrangement links TRBV2 to TRBJ1-4, with 8 bases lining up with TRBD1. The CDR3 covers 14 residues. Losses at the gene ends were 5 bases for V and 7 bases for J; bases not matched to a gene: 6. Germline CDR1 SNHLY, CDR2 FYNNEI. The CDR3 protein is CASSRQGLVEKLFF. The CDR3 DNA is TGTGCCAGCAGTAGACAGGGGTTAGTTGAAAAACTGTTTTTT.

This clone was counted once. This chain links TRBV2 with TRBJ2-5; D remains unclear. V dropped 2 bases and J dropped 5 bases, with 9 bases sitting between them. The CDR3 spans 13 residues. Germline CDR1 and CDR2: SNHLY and FYNNEI. CDR3 DNA: TGTGCCAGCAGTGAATATACAGCCGAGACCCAGTACTTC. Its protein is CASSEYTAETQYF.

The chain combines TRBV6-2 or TRBV6-3 with TRBJ2-7, with 7 bases that match TRBD2. The V gene's germline CDR1 is MNHEY and CDR2 SVGEGT. V was pared by 2 bases and J by 3 bases, with 4 bases of the junction left unmatched. This CDR3 has 14 residues. The CDR3 protein is CASSYTPGGYEQYF. CDR3 in DNA: TGTGCCAGCAGTTACACTCCGGGGGGCTACGAGCAGTACTTC.

The chain recombines TRBV7-2 with TRBJ2-1, with TRBD2 matching 11 bases. The trim removed 6 bases at V and 3 bases at J, leaving 7 bases unmatched. There are 16 residues in the CDR3. Germline V gene sequence: CDR1 SGHTA, CDR2 FQGNSA. For the CDR3, the DNA is TGTGCCAGCAGTAATCGACTAGCGGGGCTCTACAATGAGCAGTTCTTC. As protein: CASSNRLAGLYNEQFF.

Regarding this clone: The sample has other DNA sequences that encode this CDR3 too. The genes are TRBV12-3 or TRBV12-4 and TRBJ1-2, with 8 bases that match TRBD1. The length of the CDR3 is 13 residues. V gave up 3 bases and J gave up 7 bases; unmatched junction bases: 4. The CDR3 loop is CASSFGRGLGYTF. DNA of the CDR3: TGTGCCAGCAGTTTCGGCAGGGGGCTTGGCTACACCTTC.

The CDR3 DNA is TGTGCCAGTAGTATAAGAAGGCAGACTCTGGGGGCCAACGTCCTGACTTTC. It specifies CASSIRRQTLGANVLTF. The chain links TRBV19 to TRBJ2-6; D is unclear. V gave up 2 bases and J gave up 4 bases, with 15 bases separating them. Germline V CDR1 and CDR2: LNHDA, SQIVND (reference sequence). This CDR3 contains 17 residues.

This chain uses TRBV4-1 with TRBJ1-1; 7 nucleotides line up with TRBD1. The CDR3 extends over 15 amino acids. V lost 4 bases to trimming and J lost 3 bases; unmatched junction nucleotides: 8. Germline-derived CDR1 and CDR2 are MGHRA and YSYEKL. The CDR3 DNA reads TGCGCCAGCAGCCGCCAACAGCAGGGGGACACTGAAGCTTTCTTT. It encodes CASSRQQQGDTEAFF.

This chain connects TRBV24-1 to TRBJ2-2; 10 bases line up with TRBD1. The V segment lost 5 bases and the J segment 1 base; nucleotides outside the gene matches: 3. Germline-derived CDR1 and CDR2 are KGHDR and SFDVKD. There are 16 residues in the CDR3. This CDR3 reads CATSAWTGGNTGELFF. CDR3 sequence (DNA): TGTGCCACCAGTGCATGGACAGGGGGGAACACCGGGGAGCTGTTTTTT.

The rearrangement joins TRBV19 to TRBJ1-5, with D maybe TRBD1 (6 bases). Trimming stripped 8 bases from V and 1 base from J, with 18 bases between. Per the germline V gene, CDR1 is LNHDA and CDR2 is SQIVND (reference sequence). This CDR3 contains 16 residues. CDR3 sequence (DNA): TGTGCCAGTCGTGTCTCGGGGGGCAAAAGCAATCAGCCCCAGCATTTT. This translates into CASRVSGGKSNQPQHF.

This chain connects TRBV28 to TRBJ1-1; TRBD1 agrees at 8 bases. This CDR3 contains 15 residues. V lost 2 bases to trimming and J lost 4 bases; unmatched junction nucleotides: 6. Germline V gene lookup returns CDR1 MDHEN and CDR2 SYDVKM. CDR3 protein: CASSLRTGIITEAFF. Here the CDR3 DNA reads TGTGCCAGCAGTTTACGGACAGGGATTATCACTGAAGCTTTCTTT.

The rearrangement links TRBV2 to TRBJ1-1; 8 bases align to TRBD1. J lost 1 base, V lost 4 bases, and 2 bases had no gene match. Germline CDR1 reads SNHLY; CDR2 reads FYNNEI. The CDR3 contains 14 residues. CDR3 residues: CASSVQGANTEAFF. The DNA of the CDR3 is TGTGCCAGCAGTGTCCAGGGGGCGAACACTGAAGCTTTCTTT.

CDR3 DNA sequence: TGCGCCAGCAGCTTCGAGGGCGCGGGCGAGCAGTACTTC. This codes for CASSFEGAGEQYF. J is TRBJ2-7 and V is TRBV5-1, with TRBD2 as a possible D gene (5 bases). CDR1 and CDR2 from the germline V gene are SGHRS and YFSETQ. Trimming removed 2 bases from V and 6 bases from J, with 12 bases in between. CDR3 length: 13 residues. Full variable domain (remainder filled in from reference TRBV5-1 and TRBJ2-7): KAGVTQTPRYLIKTRGQQVTLSCSPISGHRSVSWYQQTPGQGLQFLFEYFSETQRNKGNFPGRFSGRQFSNSRSEMNVSTLELGDSALYLCASSFEGAGEQYFGPGTRLTVT.

The chain combines TRBV5-1 with TRBJ1-2; 8 nucleotides align to TRBD1. The germline CDR1 and CDR2 sequences are SGHRS and YFSETQ. After removal of 4 bases from V and 8 bases from J, the junction contained 4 bases not matched to a gene. CDR3 length: 12 residues. In DNA, the CDR3 is TGCGCCAGCAGCATGGACAGGGTGGGCTACACCTTC. It specifies CASSMDRVGYTF.

This chain joins TRBV19 and TRBJ1-5, with D possibly matching TRBD1 (5 bases). Looked up from germline, CDR1 is LNHDA and CDR2 is SQIVND (reference sequence). V was pared by 4 bases and J by 4 bases, with 17 bases between. The CDR3 is 16 residues long. In DNA, the CDR3 is TGTGCCAGTAGTAGCCCCGCCCGGGCAGGGAATCAGCCCCAGCATTTT. It codes for CASSSPARAGNQPQHF. The full variable domain, completed using reference TRBV19 and TRBJ1-5, is DGGITQSPKYLFRKEGQNVTLSCEQNLNHDAMYWYRQDPGQGLRLIYYSQIVNDFQKGDIAEGYSVSREKKESFPLTVTSAQKNPTAFYLCASSSPARAGNQPQHFGDGTRLSIL.